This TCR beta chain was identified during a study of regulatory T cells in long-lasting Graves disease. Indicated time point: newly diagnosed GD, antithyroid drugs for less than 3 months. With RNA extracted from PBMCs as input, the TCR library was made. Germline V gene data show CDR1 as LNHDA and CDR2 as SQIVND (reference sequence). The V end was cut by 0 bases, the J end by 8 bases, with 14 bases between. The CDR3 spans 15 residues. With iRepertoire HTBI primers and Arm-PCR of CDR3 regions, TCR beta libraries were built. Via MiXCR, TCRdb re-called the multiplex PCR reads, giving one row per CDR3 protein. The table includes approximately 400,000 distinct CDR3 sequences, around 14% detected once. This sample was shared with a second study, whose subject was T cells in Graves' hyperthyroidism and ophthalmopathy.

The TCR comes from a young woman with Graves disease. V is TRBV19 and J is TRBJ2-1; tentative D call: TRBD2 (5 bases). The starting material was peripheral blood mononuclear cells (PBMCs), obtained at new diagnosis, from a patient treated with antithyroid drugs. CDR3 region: CASSIDSGLGDEQFF. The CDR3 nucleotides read TGTGCCAGTAGTATAGATTCCGGGCTCGGGGATGAGCAGTTCTTC.